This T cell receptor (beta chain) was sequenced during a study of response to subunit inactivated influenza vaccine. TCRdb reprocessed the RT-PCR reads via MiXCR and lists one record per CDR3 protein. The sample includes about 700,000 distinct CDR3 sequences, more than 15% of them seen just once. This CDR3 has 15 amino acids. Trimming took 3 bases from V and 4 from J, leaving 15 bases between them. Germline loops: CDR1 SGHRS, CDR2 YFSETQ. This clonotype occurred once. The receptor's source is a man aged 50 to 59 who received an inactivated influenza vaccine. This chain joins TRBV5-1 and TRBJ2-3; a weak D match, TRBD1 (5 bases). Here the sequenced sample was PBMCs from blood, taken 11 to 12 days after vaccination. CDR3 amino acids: CASSSAHQGPDTQYF. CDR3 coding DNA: TGCGCCAGCAGCTCGGCCCACCAGGGTCCAGATACGCAGTATTTT.